This T cell receptor beta chain was recovered during a study of siplizumab effects on memory and regulatory T cells. Per sample, the assay covered approximately 94,000 TCR templates. Profiling relied on immunoSEQ multiplex PCR, and the TCRdb table lists in-frame clones only, not all of them. The sample yields about 110,000 clones, about 90% seen once. Of note for this clone: What it binds is not known.

Study-wide findings and caveats: The mapping of alloreactive clones to unstimulated subsets covered only a minor fraction of them. No functional test confirmed suppression by proliferating siplizumab-culture Tregs. Naive T cells apparently outstripped memory cells in diversity and seemed major alloresponse contributors.

The CDR3 is 14 residues long. Germline V CDR1 and CDR2: KGHSH, LQKENI. V gave up 6 bases and J gave up 3 bases, with 12 bases separating them. This clonotype was sampled from a human donor in good health. The sequencing input was Tregs sorted from blood. This chain connects TRBV18 to TRBJ1-5; perhaps TRBD1 as D (6 bases). The CDR3 region has the DNA TGTGCCAGCTCCCCAGGGGATTTCAATCAGCCCCAGCATTTT. Its translation is CASSPGDFNQPQHF.